These 12 T cell receptor beta chains were all obtained from the same sample, sequenced in a study of blood T cell repertoires in COVID-19. Profiled with immunoSEQ multiplex PCR; TCRdb holds only in-frame clones, not every one. The sample holds about 300,000 clones, about four fifths seen once. The material sequenced was peripheral blood. Receptors originate from a woman between 50 and 59 years old who had recovered from COVID-19.

The genes are TRBV5-3 and TRBJ1-5, with D unresolved. TRBV5-3 is known as an ORF, though its function is uncertain. Trimming left V 0 bases short and J 3 bases short, with 13 bases between. The CDR3 spans 16 residues. CDR3 sequence (DNA): TGTGCCAGAAGCTTGGCGGGGAGACGGGACAATCAGCCCCAGCATTTT. Protein product: CARSLAGRRDNQPQHF.

The chain carries TRBV28 and TRBJ2-5; the D is unclear. The V and J ends lost 0 bases and 5 bases respectively, with 13 bases between them. This CDR3 comprises 15 residues. Germline lookup yields CDR1 MDHEN and CDR2 SYDVKM. CDR3 nucleotide sequence: TGTGCCAGCAGTTTATGGGGCCGAAGGAAGGAGACCCAGTACTTC. Translating gives CASSLWGRRKETQYF.

The gene calls are TRBV4-1 and TRBJ2-4; D is perhaps TRBD2 (5 bases). This CDR3 is 15 amino acids long. The germline V and J ends were trimmed by 3 bases and 6 bases, with 15 bases remaining between them. Per germline, CDR1 MGHRA and CDR2 YSYEKL. This CDR3 reads CASSHSPSRGNIQYF. The DNA of the CDR3 is TGCGCCAGCAGCCACAGCCCTTCACGGGGAAACATTCAGTACTTC.

The V call is TRBV4-2, the J call TRBJ1-2; 9 positions match TRBD1. With 0 bases clipped from V and 7 bases from J, the junction kept 6 bases outside the gene matches. This CDR3 has 15 residues. Germline V gives CDR1 LGHNA, CDR2 YNFKEQ. The CDR3 bases are TGTGCCAGCAGCCAAGAGGGACAGGGTTTGGCTGGCTACACCTTC. It specifies CASSQEGQGLAGYTF.

The chain recombines TRBV7-9 with TRBJ2-1; 15 bases are a match to TRBD2. This CDR3 is 16 amino acids long. With V trimmed by 2 bases and J by 7 bases, 3 bases remained unmatched. Germline values: CDR1 SEHNR, CDR2 FQNEAQ (reference sequence). CDR3 amino acids: CASSLLGLAGGNEQFF. CDR3 coding DNA: TGTGCCAGCAGCTTATTGGGACTAGCGGGAGGAAATGAGCAGTTCTTC. Based on the CDR3 plus reference TRBV7-9 and TRBJ2-1, the full variable domain is DTGVSQNPRHKITKRGQNVTFRCDPISEHNRLYWYRQTLGQGPEFLTYFQNEAQLEKSRLLSDRFSAERPKGSFSTLEIQRTEQGDSAMYLCASSLLGLAGGNEQFFGPGTRLTVL.

This clone was detected only once. V and J are TRBV18 and TRBJ2-7; D possibly corresponds to TRBD2 (5 bases). Per germline, CDR1 KGHSH and CDR2 LQKENI. This CDR3 comprises 15 residues. The germline V and J ends were trimmed by 2 bases and 3 bases, with 14 bases remaining between them. CDR3 DNA sequence: TGTGCCAGCTCACCATGGAGCGGTCGTCTCTACGAGCAGTACTTC. It codes for CASSPWSGRLYEQYF.

The CDR3 loop is CASSIDGTGNQPQHF. DNA of the CDR3: TGTGCCAGTAGTATAGATGGGACAGGCAATCAGCCCCAGCATTTT. This chain joins TRBV19 and TRBJ1-5; 7 nucleotides agree with TRBD1. The ends lost 0 bases at V and 2 bases at J; junction bases unmatched: 1. The CDR3 is 15 residues long. Germline CDR1 LNHDA, CDR2 SQIVND (reference sequence).

This clone was seen more than once but under ten times. The chain couples TRBV28 to TRBJ2-5; 7 nucleotides match TRBD2. Germline loops: CDR1 MDHEN, CDR2 SYDVKM. V lost 6 bases and J lost 7; bases outside the gene matches: 8. This CDR3 is 13 amino acids long. The CDR3 nucleotides are TGTGCCAGCAGAAAAAGCGGGGATGTGACCCAGTACTTC. This translates into CASRKSGDVTQYF.

In this sample, this clone turned up a few times. The rearrangement links TRBV7-2 to TRBJ2-1, with 13 bases matching TRBD2. The CDR3 extends over 16 amino acids. The V gene end was trimmed by 0 bases and the J gene end by 4 bases; junction bases not matched to a gene: 0. CDR1 and CDR2 from the germline V gene are SGHTA and FQGNSA. This chain's CDR3 is CASSLALAGGYNEQFF. The CDR3 bases are TGTGCCAGCAGCTTAGCACTAGCGGGGGGGTACAATGAGCAGTTCTTC.

The V and J genes are TRBV4-1 and TRBJ2-7, with D unclear. Germline-derived CDR1 and CDR2 are MGHRA and YSYEKL. The CDR3 extends over 13 amino acids. The V end lost 3 bases, the J end lost 3 bases, and 9 bases lay between the germline ends. CDR3 sequence (DNA): TGCGCCAGCAGCCAGGAGACTGGCTACGAGCAGTACTTC. Its protein is CASSQETGYEQYF.

This rearrangement joins TRBV3-1 (or the pseudogene TRBV3-2) to TRBJ1-1; 11 bases line up with TRBD1. J lost 6 bases, V lost 3 bases, and 6 bases had no gene match. The CDR3 has 15 residues. Germline CDR1 reads LGHDT; CDR2 reads YNNKEL (reference sequence). CDR3 loop: CASSQGQGVLPEAFF. CDR3 nucleotide sequence: TGTGCCAGCAGCCAGGGACAGGGGGTTTTACCTGAAGCTTTCTTT.

The chain carries TRBV6-5 and TRBJ1-2, with TRBD1 identical over 9 bases. Germline trimming cut 8 bases from V and 2 bases from J; bases unmatched to any gene: 3. Per germline, CDR1 MNHEY and CDR2 SVGAGI. The CDR3 has 13 residues. CDR3 protein: CASDRGRNYGYTF. Written as DNA, the CDR3 is TGTGCCAGCGACAGGGGGAGAAACTATGGCTACACCTTC.